Listed here is a single T cell receptor beta chain. The data stem from a study of blood T cell repertoires in COVID-19. Study in general: Spain, Italy and the United States supplied samples that represented acute and convalescent COVID-19. T cells, B-cell-depleted T cells, or PBMCs supplied cDNA or gDNA.

Per the original methods: Amplification of reference gene primers provided the estimated nucleated cell counts. Sequenced by immunoSEQ multiplex PCR; TCRdb stores in-frame clones only, minus some. That table is the source of V, J and clone size, and D and trimming were worked out from the DNA. This sample carries some 120,000 clones, about 90% of them seen once, and the ten largest clones take around 2.1%. CDR3 length: 16 residues. The trim removed 0 bases at V and 4 bases at J, leaving 5 bases unmatched. CDR1 is MNHEY and CDR2 is SVGEGT in the germline V gene. Patients in Seattle were enrolled during active infection, then followed longitudinally.

The rearrangement uses TRBV6-2 or TRBV6-3 and TRBJ2-1; 8 nucleotides agree with TRBD2. This TCR derives from a man between 50 and 59 years old with COVID-19, enrolled during active disease. Sequenced material: peripheral blood. The CDR3 bases are TGTGCCAGCAGTTACTCGGTGGCTAGCGGGTACAATGAGCAGTTCTTC. Protein sequence: CASSYSVASGYNEQFF.